The clone carrying this TCR beta chain was counted a few times. The CDR3 is 15 residues long. Trimming left V 0 bases short and J 2 bases short, with 10 bases between. CDR1 is SGDLS, CDR2 YYNGEE, per germline. Extracted RNA was reverse transcribed into cDNA, the sequencing template. Generated by immunoSEQ multiplex PCR, the TCRdb table keeps only in-frame clones and is missing some. The table shows over 150,000 clones, with about 60% occurring only once. This record belongs to a study of CD8+ T cells in alopecia areata. In the study overall: Scoring treated patients' severity relied on the percentage of scalp area affected.

As to treatment: oral pan-JAK inhibitor, 5-10 mg twice daily. Alopecia areata patients provided lesional scalp punch biopsies and peripheral blood, both collected for the study. Sorted populations comprised CD4+ and CD8+ T cells obtained from PBMCs. The TCR comes from a human donor with alopecia areata. The source material was CD8+ T cells sorted from blood, sampled at week 24, from a patient treated with tofacitinib. The rearrangement joins TRBV9 to TRBJ2-3; unclear D gene. The CDR3 region is CASSVATRDTDTQYF. CDR3 DNA: TGTGCCAGCAGCGTAGCTACCCGAGACACAGATACGCAGTATTTT.